The 30 T cell receptor beta chains below were found in one sample sequenced in a study of high-grade serous ovarian cancer treatment subgroups. Tumor samples were taken before definitive surgery or chemotherapy. TCRdb's copy holds only in-frame clones and misses some; the assay was immunoSEQ multiplex PCR. The sample holds several thousand clones, 75% to 90% seen once. Source material: tumor tissue. Receptors were obtained from a human donor with high-grade serous ovarian cancer.

V usage is TRBV7-9 and J usage is TRBJ2-4, with a tentative D call TRBD2 (7 bases). This CDR3 is 13 amino acids long. Per the germline V gene, CDR1 is SEHNR and CDR2 is FQNEAQ (reference sequence). The V end was cut by 6 bases, the J end by 8 bases, with 14 bases between. The CDR3 DNA is TGTGCCAGCAGTCTTGGGGGGGCGGACATTCAGTACTTC. Amino acids: CASSLGGADIQYF.

V is TRBV4-3 and J is TRBJ1-2; 8 bases match TRBD1. The germline V gene has CDR1 LGHNA and CDR2 YSLEER. Germline trimming cut 1 base from V and 0 bases from J; bases unmatched to any gene: 7. CDR3 length: 17 amino acids. Here the CDR3 reads CASSQVNGQGPNYGYTF. The CDR3 DNA follows: TGCGCCAGCAGCCAAGTGAACGGACAGGGACCTAACTATGGCTACACCTTC.

The gene calls are TRBV4-3 and TRBJ2-6; TRBD1 might be the D (5 bases). The CDR3 totals 16 residues. Germline V gene data show CDR1 as LGHNA and CDR2 as YSLEER. Trimming removed 0 bases from V and 2 bases from J, with 8 bases in between. The CDR3 region is CASSQDVGAGANVLTF. CDR3 nucleotides: TGCGCCAGCAGCCAAGATGTAGGGGCTGGGGCCAACGTCCTGACTTTC.

The chain recombines TRBV18 with TRBJ2-5; TRBD2 matches 14 bases. The CDR3 sequence is 16 residues long. The germline gives CDR1 KGHSH, CDR2 LQKENI. V trimming: 9 bases; J trimming: 4 bases; junction bases outside the gene matches: 10. Here the CDR3 DNA reads TGTGCCAGTTACACCGGGACTAGCGGGAGCATAGAGACCCAGTACTTC. As protein: CASYTGTSGSIETQYF. The variable domain in full, completed from reference TRBV18 and TRBJ2-5, reads NAGVMQNPRHLVRRRGQEARLRCSPMKGHSHVYWYRQLPEEGLKFMVYLQKENIIDESGMPKERFSAEFPKEGPSILRIQQVVRGDSAAYFCASYTGTSGSIETQYFGPGTRLLVL.

The genes are TRBV4-2 and TRBJ1-5; D unresolved. The ends were cut back, 6 bases at V and 1 base at J, with 13 bases in the middle. The CDR3 covers 15 residues. Germline V CDR1 and CDR2: LGHNA, YNFKEQ. CDR3 sequence (DNA): TGTGCCAGCAGTGAGGAGGTCCTAAGCAATCAGCCCCAGCATTTT. Residues: CASSEEVLSNQPQHF.

The CDR3, as DNA: TGTGCCAGCAGCCGGGACAGGGACACCGGGGAGCTGTTTTTT. It is translated as CASSRDRDTGELFF. The chain joins TRBV7-2 to TRBJ2-2; 9 positions match TRBD1. Germline V gene lookup returns CDR1 SGHTA and CDR2 FQGNSA. The ends lost 5 bases at V and 3 bases at J; junction bases unmatched: 1. There are 14 residues in the CDR3. Full variable domain (rest looked up from reference TRBV7-2 and TRBJ2-2): GAGVSQSPSNKVTEKGKDVELRCDPISGHTALYWYRQSLGQGLEFLIYFQGNSAPDKSGLPSDRFSAERTGGSVSTLTIQRTQQEDSAVYLCASSRDRDTGELFFGEGSRLTVL.

V usage is TRBV5-1 and J usage is TRBJ2-5; 9 bases align to TRBD2. The CDR3 contains 15 residues. Germline V gene lookup returns CDR1 SGHRS and CDR2 YFSETQ. Losses at the gene ends were 0 bases for V and 5 bases for J; bases not matched to a gene: 5. The CDR3 region is CASSLVIAGDETQYF. CDR3 nucleotides: TGCGCCAGCAGCTTGGTGATAGCGGGAGATGAGACCCAGTACTTC. Supplemented by reference TRBV5-1 and TRBJ2-5, the full variable domain reads KAGVTQTPRYLIKTRGQQVTLSCSPISGHRSVSWYQQTPGQGLQFLFEYFSETQRNKGNFPGRFSGRQFSNSRSEMNVSTLELGDSALYLCASSLVIAGDETQYFGPGTRLLVL.

The V and J genes are TRBV6-5 and TRBJ2-3, with TRBD1 matching over 7 bases. The CDR3 runs 14 residues. The V gene end was trimmed by 5 bases and the J gene end by 1 base; junction bases not matched to a gene: 3. Germline V CDR1 and CDR2: MNHEY, SVGAGI. The DNA of the CDR3 is TGTGCCAGCAGTAGGACAGGTCGCACAGATACGCAGTATTTT. This gives the protein CASSRTGRTDTQYF.

V usage is TRBV4-3 and J usage is TRBJ1-1; D is possibly TRBD1 (5 bases). The CDR3 totals 16 residues. Germline V gene data show CDR1 as LGHNA and CDR2 as YSLEER. V dropped 0 bases and J dropped 5 bases, with 16 bases sitting between them. CDR3 bases: TGCGCCAGCAGCCAAGATCGGTCAGGGCCCAGGACTGAAGCTTTCTTT. Translating gives CASSQDRSGPRTEAFF.

This clone was counted once. The chain has TRBV30 and TRBJ1-1; 8 bases are a match to TRBD1. The germline CDR1 and CDR2 sequences are GTSNPN and SVGIG (reference sequence). The CDR3 runs to 12 residues. Trimming cost V 5 bases and J 8 bases; bases outside gene matches: 7. For the CDR3, the DNA is TGTGCCTGGCAGACAGGGGCGATAGAAGCTTTCTTT. Its protein is CAWQTGAIEAFF.

The chain links TRBV18 to TRBJ2-1; D not resolved. There are 14 residues in the CDR3. Germline V gene sequence: CDR1 KGHSH, CDR2 LQKENI. Trimming removed 2 bases at V and 6 bases at J, with 11 bases between. In DNA, the CDR3 is TGTGCCAGCTCACCATTCGGCCTCACCAATGAGCAGTTCTTC. It translates to CASSPFGLTNEQFF.

This clone has just one count. The chain links TRBV11-2 to TRBJ2-1; tentatively, D is TRBD2 (6 bases). Germline assignment: CDR1 SGHAT and CDR2 FQNNGV. The CDR3 length is 12 residues. The V and J ends lost 1 base and 8 bases respectively, with 6 bases between them. CDR3 loop: CASSLGRDEQFF. The CDR3 DNA follows: TGTGCCAGCAGCTTAGGGAGGGATGAGCAGTTCTTC.

The chain employs TRBV6-5 and TRBJ2-2; 8 nucleotides agree with TRBD2. V lost 5 bases and J lost 5; bases outside the gene matches: 7. Germline CDR1 MNHEY, CDR2 SVGAGI. The CDR3 is 15 amino acids. CDR3 protein: CASSLSGSGTGELFF. For the CDR3, the DNA is TGTGCCAGCAGTCTCAGCGGGAGCGGTACCGGGGAGCTGTTTTTT.

J is TRBJ2-1 and V is TRBV18; 11 nucleotides match TRBD2. Losses at the gene ends were 3 bases for V and 10 bases for J; bases not matched to a gene: 8. This CDR3 is 15 amino acids long. CDR1 and CDR2 from the germline V gene are KGHSH and LQKENI. In nucleotides, the CDR3 is TGTGCCAGCTCACCGGGACTAGCGGCAGGGGAGGAGCAGTTCTTC. It yields the protein CASSPGLAAGEEQFF.

V usage is TRBV6-1 and J usage is TRBJ1-5, with TRBD1 matching 9 bases. The trim removed 6 bases at V and 6 bases at J, leaving 6 bases unmatched. Germline V gene data show CDR1 as MNHNS and CDR2 as SASEGT. This CDR3 spans 14 amino acids. The CDR3 protein is CASRVTGGGQPQHF. As DNA, the CDR3 is TGTGCCAGCAGGGTTACAGGGGGCGGTCAGCCCCAGCATTTT.

The chain combines TRBV5-4 with TRBJ2-5; the match to TRBD2 covers 13 bases. This CDR3 is 16 amino acids long. J was trimmed by 5 bases and V by 0 bases; bases with no gene match: 4. In germline, CDR1 is SGHNT, CDR2 YYREEE (reference sequence). The CDR3 reads CASSLAGLAGRETQYF. The CDR3 DNA is TGTGCCAGCAGCTTGGCGGGACTAGCGGGAAGGGAGACCCAGTACTTC.

This chain joins TRBV28 and TRBJ1-2, with D hard to call. Trimming left V 6 bases short and J 1 base short, with 9 bases between. CDR3 length equals 13 residues. The germline CDR1 and CDR2 sequences are MDHEN and SYDVKM. Written as DNA, the CDR3 is TGTGCCAGCAGCTCGGACTTTAACTATGGCTACACCTTC. Encoded protein: CASSSDFNYGYTF.

V usage is TRBV5-4 and J usage is TRBJ2-3, with D unresolved. V was trimmed by 1 base and J by 4 bases, leaving 7 bases between them. The CDR3 is made up of 13 amino acids. CDR1 SGHNT and CDR2 YYREEE come from the germline V gene (reference sequence). CDR3 loop: CASSLMSADTQYF. The CDR3 nucleotides read TGTGCCAGCAGCTTGATGAGTGCAGATACGCAGTATTTT.

V gene TRBV11-2 combines with J gene TRBJ1-6; possibly TRBD1 for D (5 bases). Germline CDR1 SGHAT, CDR2 FQNNGV. Trimming removed 8 bases at V and 10 bases at J, with 15 bases between. The CDR3 totals 13 residues. CDR3 DNA sequence: TGTGCCAGCCACTGGGGGGGGGAATCACCCCTCCACTTT. It encodes CASHWGGESPLHF.

As regards this clone: At one end the junction does not follow the germline gene, possibly because of a read error. This chain uses TRBV6-5 with TRBJ2-5; D is unclear. Germline V gene lookup returns CDR1 MNHEY and CDR2 SVGAGI. This CDR3 comprises 14 residues. This chain's CDR3 is CASRRGDHQETQYF. The CDR3 nucleotides are TGTGCCAGCAGGAGAGGTGACCACCAGGAGACCCAGTACTTC.

The chain recombines TRBV6-5 with TRBJ2-7, with D possibly TRBD1 on 6 matching bases. Per the germline V gene, CDR1 is MNHEY and CDR2 is SVGAGI. V lost 4 bases to trimming and J lost 4 bases, with 14 bases between them. CDR3 length: 14 amino acids. CDR3 protein: CASSSPRDKYEQYF. The CDR3 nucleotides read TGTGCCAGCAGTTCCCCCAGGGACAAATACGAGCAGTACTTC.

The rearrangement links TRBV10-3 to TRBJ2-7; the D gene could be TRBD1 or TRBD2 (6 bases each). The CDR3 length is 14 residues. Germline CDR1 and CDR2: ENHRY and SYGVKD. The germline V and J ends were trimmed by 8 bases and 7 bases, with 21 bases remaining between them. The DNA of the CDR3 is TGTGCCATCGGGGGGCAGGCTCAAGTACGAGAGCAGTACTTC. This sequence encodes CAIGGQAQVREQYF.

V and J are TRBV6-6 and TRBJ1-1; 7 nucleotides match TRBD1. Germline V gene data show CDR1 as MNHNY and CDR2 as SVGAGI (reference sequence). This CDR3 has 16 residues. J lost 4 bases, V lost 4 bases, and 12 bases had no gene match. The CDR3 DNA reads TGTGCCAGCAGTTCCCTCGGGGACCGACAGGGCACTGAAGCTTTCTTT. Protein sequence: CASSSLGDRQGTEAFF.

This sequence joins TRBV6-5 and TRBJ2-2, with TRBD1 as a possible D gene (6 bases). This CDR3 region has 13 residues. With 4 bases removed from V and 7 bases from J, the gap between germline ends came to 10 bases. Germline CDR1 is MNHEY and CDR2 is SVGAGI. CDR3 protein: CASSSYRDGELFF. In nucleotides, the CDR3 is TGTGCCAGCAGTTCATACAGGGACGGGGAGCTGTTTTTT.

The chain carries TRBV6-1 and TRBJ2-3; D is undetermined. Germline loops: CDR1 MNHNS, CDR2 SASEGT. Trimming took off 4 bases at V and 2 bases at J, with 13 bases between the two ends. CDR3 length: 15 residues. The CDR3 loop reads CASSVFGGDTDTQYF. CDR3 DNA: TGTGCCAGCAGTGTCTTTGGCGGCGACACAGATACGCAGTATTTT.

This clone was counted a single time. V is TRBV7-9 and J is TRBJ2-1, with 7 bases lining up with TRBD2. The CDR3 sequence is 17 residues long. The germline V gene encodes CDR1 SEHNR and CDR2 FQNEAQ (reference sequence). V was clipped by 6 bases and J by 2 bases; unmatched bases: 13. The CDR3 DNA reads as TGTGCCAGCAGTCTAGGGGCGCTAGCGGAACCCTACAATGAGCAGTTCTTC. As protein: CASSLGALAEPYNEQFF.

In nucleotides, the CDR3 is TGTGCCACCAGCAGAGATTATGTTGAGCAGTTCTTC. Its translation is CATSRDYVEQFF. This chain uses TRBV15 with TRBJ2-1; D remains unclear. V lost 0 bases and J lost 9, with 6 bases in between. The CDR3 runs to 12 residues. Germline CDR1 is LNHNV and CDR2 is YYDKDF (reference sequence).

The V and J genes are TRBV11-1 and TRBJ1-1, with D possibly matching TRBD1 (6 bases). This CDR3 spans 14 amino acids. Between the trimmed V and J ends, which lost 5 bases and 5 bases, there was a span of 15 bases. Germline V CDR1 and CDR2: SGHAT, FQDESV (reference sequence). For the CDR3, the DNA is TGTGCCAGCAGCACCCAGGGGTGGGGGACTGAAGCTTTCTTT. Translating gives CASSTQGWGTEAFF.

This clone was seen a handful of times. The genes are TRBV29-1 and TRBJ1-1, with D possibly being TRBD1 (5 bases). Trimming shortened V by 4 bases and J by 0 bases, and 6 bases separated the two germline ends. CDR1 is SQVTM and CDR2 is ANQGSEA in the germline V gene. This CDR3 is 12 amino acids long. DNA for the CDR3: TGCAGCGTTGGGGGGATGAACACTGAAGCTTTCTTT. Its translation is CSVGGMNTEAFF.

The rearrangement joins TRBV6-4 to TRBJ2-2, with D unresolved. The ends were cut back, 6 bases at V and 0 bases at J, with 14 bases in the middle. The CDR3 totals 16 residues. The germline V gene has CDR1 MRHNA and CDR2 SNTAGT. CDR3 bases: TGTGCCAGCAGCCCCTACAGCCTAACGAACACCGGGGAGCTGTTTTTT. Translation: CASSPYSLTNTGELFF.